These 20 T cell receptor beta chains share one sample of origin, sequenced in a study of T cell responses to AZD1222 COVID-19 vaccine (dated by TCRdb to the early 2020s). The sample's time point label is to be understood as: baseline before first vaccination. Receptor libraries were prepared by the immunoSEQ multiplex PCR assay. TCRdb mirrors the immuneACCESS table, restricted to in-frame sequences. Some clones are absent from its copies; in checked studies, under half trace to an unresolved V gene, and the reason for the others is unknown. The sample includes 140,000 to 150,000 clones, with more than 90% observed a single time. The top ten clonotypes cover over 1.5% of the sample. Sample: peripheral blood, taken on day 0 of AZD1222 vaccination. The receptor set was obtained from an adult in good health.

J is TRBJ2-3 and V is TRBV5-1; 7 bases are shared with TRBD2. The CDR3 consists of 16 residues. V was clipped by 4 bases and J by 6 bases; unmatched bases: 14. The germline V gene encodes CDR1 SGHRS and CDR2 YFSETQ. This chain's CDR3 is CASSGGPAGLTDTQYF. CDR3 sequence (DNA): TGCGCCAGCAGCGGGGGACCAGCGGGATTAACTGATACGCAGTATTTT.

The chain employs TRBV15 and TRBJ1-1; D is perhaps TRBD1 (5 bases). Germline V gene sequence: CDR1 LNHNV, CDR2 YYDKDF (reference sequence). The V and J ends lost 2 bases and 3 bases respectively, with 22 bases between them. The CDR3 is 18 amino acids. In nucleotides, the CDR3 is TGTGCCACCAGCAGACGCACCATATGGGGGGGGTGGGACACTGAAGCTTTCTTT. It is translated as CATSRRTIWGGWDTEAFF.

This rearrangement joins TRBV6-5 to TRBJ2-3, with TRBD2 matching over 7 bases. Germline CDR1 MNHEY, CDR2 SVGAGI. The CDR3 is 16 amino acids. Trimming took 2 bases from V and 1 from J; bases not matched to a gene: 6. The CDR3 region has the DNA TGTGCCAGCAGTTACCGGGCGGGAGAAGGCACAGATACGCAGTATTTT. Translation: CASSYRAGEGTDTQYF.

This chain joins TRBV6-2 or TRBV6-3 and TRBJ2-2; D is uncertain. From germline, CDR1 is MNHEY and CDR2 SVGEGT. CDR3 length: 15 amino acids. Trimming removed 3 bases at V and 4 bases at J, with 12 bases between. In DNA, the CDR3 is TGTGCCAGCAGTTATTATGGGGTTGTCACCGGGGAGCTGTTTTTT. It is translated as CASSYYGVVTGELFF.

This clone appeared a few times. J is TRBJ1-5 and V is TRBV28; 8 positions agree with TRBD1. Germline V lookup: CDR1 MDHEN, CDR2 SYDVKM. V gave up 6 bases and J gave up 7 bases; unmatched junction bases: 11. The CDR3 consists of 15 residues. The CDR3 is CASRLDRGGGQPQHF. In DNA form, the CDR3 reads TGTGCCAGCAGACTCGACAGGGGAGGGGGCCAGCCCCAGCATTTT.

This clone was seen once. This sequence joins TRBV27 and TRBJ2-3, with D unresolved. Germline-derived CDR1 and CDR2 are MNHEY and SMNVEV (reference sequence). The CDR3 runs 14 residues. V lost 5 bases and J lost 1, with 10 bases in between. The CDR3: CASSRVPGTDTQYF. The CDR3 DNA reads as TGTGCCAGCAGTCGGGTGCCCGGCACAGATACGCAGTATTTT.

The V and J genes are TRBV9 and TRBJ2-5; 10 bases match TRBD1. The CDR3 length is 15 residues. The V segment lost 4 bases and the J segment 3 bases; nucleotides outside the gene matches: 6. CDR1 SGDLS and CDR2 YYNGEE come from the germline V gene. CDR3 nucleotide sequence: TGTGCCAGCAGCCCCTGGACAGGGGGTAAAGAGACCCAGTACTTC. Protein: CASSPWTGGKETQYF.

The chain has TRBV25-1 and TRBJ2-2, with a tentative D call TRBD1 (6 bases). CDR3 length equals 16 residues. V lost 5 bases and J lost 5, with 18 bases in between. The germline CDR1 and CDR2 sequences are MGHDK and SYGVNS. This chain's CDR3 is CASSSPGTSRTGELFF. CDR3 bases: TGTGCCAGCAGTTCCCCCGGGACATCGAGGACCGGGGAGCTGTTTTTT. The full variable domain, with the rest looked up from reference TRBV25-1 and TRBJ2-2, is EADIYQTPRYLVIGTGKKITLECSQTMGHDKMYWYQQDPGMELHLIHYSYGVNSTEKGDLSSESTVSRIRTEHFPLTLESARPSHTSQYLCASSSPGTSRTGELFFGEGSRLTVL.

The V call is TRBV6-5, the J call TRBJ1-6; no definite D call. V lost 0 bases, J lost 9 bases, and 6 bases lay in between. CDR1 and CDR2 (germline): MNHEY, SVGAGI. This CDR3 spans 13 amino acids. Here the CDR3 reads CASSYSGSSPLHF. The DNA for the CDR3 is TGTGCCAGCAGTTACTCGGGGTCTTCACCCCTCCACTTT.

This clone was found once. This chain connects TRBV7-9 to TRBJ2-1, with unresolved D. V lost 1 base and J lost 9, with 13 bases in between. This CDR3 region has 14 residues. The germline V gene encodes CDR1 SEHNR and CDR2 FQNEAQ (reference sequence). The CDR3 DNA follows: TGTGCCAGCAGCTTAGATCAACGACCGCTTGAGCAGTTCTTC. This sequence encodes CASSLDQRPLEQFF.

This clone was detected once. The rearrangement uses TRBV10-3 and TRBJ2-1, with 8 bases matching TRBD1. The V segment lost 2 bases and the J segment 1 base; nucleotides outside the gene matches: 4. This CDR3 has 16 amino acids. CDR1 ENHRY and CDR2 SYGVKD come from the germline V gene. The CDR3 spells CAISERTGYSYNEQFF. CDR3 coding DNA: TGTGCCATCAGTGAGCGGACAGGGTATTCCTACAATGAGCAGTTCTTC.

The chain uses TRBV5-1 and TRBJ2-1; possibly TRBD2 for D (5 bases). The CDR3 is made up of 14 amino acids. Looked up from germline, CDR1 is SGHRS and CDR2 is YFSETQ. V was pared by 0 bases and J by 12 bases, with 16 bases between. CDR3 protein: CASSLGELVDGQFF. CDR3 nucleotide sequence: TGCGCCAGCAGCTTGGGGGAACTAGTCGATGGGCAGTTCTTC.

The genes are TRBV4-1 and TRBJ1-2; D perhaps matches TRBD1 (6 bases). The germline V gene encodes CDR1 MGHRA and CDR2 YSYEKL. The CDR3 spans 16 residues. Trimming took 3 bases from V and 3 from J, leaving 17 bases between them. CDR3: CASSHHLGRGDYGYTF. In nucleotides, the CDR3 is TGCGCCAGCAGCCATCACCTGGGCAGGGGAGACTATGGCTACACCTTC.

The rearrangement uses TRBV5-1 and TRBJ2-1, with a tentative D call TRBD2 (6 bases). V was shortened by 4 bases and J by 6 bases, with 17 bases between the two germline ends. The germline gives CDR1 SGHRS, CDR2 YFSETQ. The CDR3 contains 15 residues. The CDR3 DNA reads as TGCGCCAGCAGCCCTCCCGTCGGGGGTAGCAATGAGCAGTTCTTC. This encodes CASSPPVGGSNEQFF.

The chain has TRBV7-9 and TRBJ1-2; the match to TRBD1 covers 7 bases. V lost 5 bases, J lost 4 bases, and 7 bases stayed unmatched. This CDR3 has 14 residues. Germline V CDR1 and CDR2: SEHNR, FQNEAQ (reference sequence). CDR3 sequence: CASSAGTDAYGYTF. CDR3 nucleotides: TGTGCCAGCAGCGCCGGGACAGACGCCTATGGCTACACCTTC.

The chain links TRBV25-1 to TRBJ2-2, with TRBD1 as a possible D gene (6 bases). V lost 5 bases to trimming and J lost 4 bases, with 14 bases between them. This CDR3 comprises 15 residues. Germline CDR1 reads MGHDK; CDR2 reads SYGVNS. In nucleotides, the CDR3 is TGTGCCAGCAGTCTACGGCAGGGGACCACCGGGGAGCTGTTTTTT. Amino acid sequence: CASSLRQGTTGELFF.

V gene TRBV28 combines with J gene TRBJ1-5, with a weak D call TRBD1 (5 bases). CDR1 and CDR2 (germline): MDHEN, SYDVKM. CDR3 length equals 16 residues. Trimming left V 3 bases short and J 0 bases short, with 12 bases between. The CDR3 coding sequence is TGTGCCAGCAGTTTTGAGGGGCCGTATAGCAATCAGCCCCAGCATTTT. This sequence encodes CASSFEGPYSNQPQHF.

The V and J genes are TRBV19 and TRBJ1-5; weak D call: TRBD1 (5 bases). From germline, CDR1 is LNHDA and CDR2 SQIVND (reference sequence). V was trimmed by 3 bases and J by 0 bases, leaving 15 bases between them. CDR3 size: 17 residues. Here the CDR3 DNA reads TGTGCCAGTAGTATTCTTCGGGGCCTCCATAGCAATCAGCCCCAGCATTTT. This encodes CASSILRGLHSNQPQHF.

The table lists this clone with a count of one. This chain connects TRBV27 to TRBJ2-2, with 9 positions matching TRBD2. The CDR3 loop spans 15 amino acids. V shed 10 bases, J shed 7 bases, and the junction held 13 bases outside the gene matches. Per germline, CDR1 MNHEY and CDR2 SMNVEV (reference sequence). DNA of the CDR3: TGTGCCACCCACCCCCAGCGGGAGGAAGGCGGGGAGCTGTTTTTT. Its protein is CATHPQREEGGELFF.

This chain uses TRBV28 with TRBJ2-7, with 11 nucleotides matching TRBD2. J lost 7 bases, V lost 5 bases, and 10 bases had no gene match. The CDR3 loop spans 15 amino acids. The V gene's germline CDR1 is MDHEN and CDR2 SYDVKM. The DNA of the CDR3 is TGTGCCAGCAGTCCCCACGTAGCGGGAGGGGGGGAGCAGTACTTC. It yields the protein CASSPHVAGGGEQYF.